The next 18 T cell receptor beta chains were all read from a single sample in a study of T cell responses to AZD1222 COVID-19 vaccine. The protocol was immunoSEQ multiplex PCR, while the TCRdb copy is restricted to in-frame clones and leaves out a portion. Among 95,000 to 150,000 clones, approximately 92% were seen once, and the ten largest hold around 15%. Material: peripheral blood, obtained on day 0 of AZD1222 vaccination. These receptors were obtained from an adult in good health.

V usage is TRBV30 and J usage is TRBJ1-5; D is perhaps TRBD1 (6 bases). Trimming removed 2 bases at V and 2 bases at J, with 22 bases between. CDR3 length: 18 residues. From germline, CDR1 is GTSNPN and CDR2 SVGIG (reference sequence). DNA of the CDR3: TGTGCCTGGAGTAACCGGGACACTCTCGTAAGTGGCAATCAGCCCCAGCATTTT. This encodes CAWSNRDTLVSGNQPQHF.

V and J are TRBV4-3 and TRBJ2-5, with D unclear. This CDR3 spans 15 amino acids. Germline CDR1 reads LGHNA; CDR2 reads YSLEER. The ends were cut back, 1 base at V and 0 bases at J, with 9 bases in the middle. CDR3 sequence (DNA): TGCGCCAGCAGCCAAGCATCCAACCACCAAGAGACCCAGTACTTC. Translating it yields CASSQASNHQETQYF.

V gene TRBV6-2 or TRBV6-3 combines with J gene TRBJ2-2, with D tentatively TRBD1 (6 bases). V gave up 4 bases and J gave up 0 bases, with 18 bases separating them. Germline V CDR1 and CDR2: MNHEY, SVGEGT. This CDR3 region has 18 residues. In nucleotides, the CDR3 is TGTGCCAGCAGTTTCACAACAGGGTTTAAGGCGAACACCGGGGAGCTGTTTTTT. This codes for CASSFTTGFKANTGELFF.

The chain links TRBV19 to TRBJ2-3; 8 positions match TRBD2. CDR3 length: 15 residues. Trimming at V came to 4 bases and at J to 3 bases, leaving 6 bases not matched to a gene. Germline CDR1 and CDR2: LNHDA and SQIVND (reference sequence). The CDR3 region is CASSSGGSWTDTQYF. The CDR3 bases are TGTGCCAGTAGTAGCGGGGGGTCGTGGACAGATACGCAGTATTTT.

There are a few counts of this clone. This sequence joins TRBV5-4 and TRBJ2-1, with D hard to call. Trimming cost V 3 bases and J 6 bases, with 16 bases left between them. This CDR3 contains 15 residues. Germline CDR1 reads SGHNT; CDR2 reads YYREEE (reference sequence). This CDR3 reads CASSSDLTLANEQFF. The CDR3 nucleotides read TGTGCCAGCAGCTCGGACCTCACCCTGGCCAATGAGCAGTTCTTC.

The chain combines TRBV7-9 with TRBJ1-1; D gene ambiguous. This CDR3 contains 13 residues. Trimming pared 2 bases from V and 4 bases from J, leaving 8 bases between. Germline lookup yields CDR1 SEHNR and CDR2 FQNEAQ (reference sequence). DNA of the CDR3: TGTGCCAGCAGCTTATCCCCCGGCACTGAAGCTTTCTTT. Protein product: CASSLSPGTEAFF.

The V call is TRBV5-1, the J call TRBJ2-2, with D perhaps TRBD1 or TRBD2 (5 bases each). Trimming cost V 3 bases and J 11 bases, with 17 bases left between them. This CDR3 comprises 14 residues. The germline V gene encodes CDR1 SGHRS and CDR2 YFSETQ. The CDR3 sequence: CASSSGAGAAELFF. The CDR3 region has the DNA TGCGCCAGCAGCTCCGGGGCCGGGGCAGCCGAGCTGTTTTTT. Based on the CDR3 plus reference TRBV5-1 and TRBJ2-2, the full variable domain is KAGVTQTPRYLIKTRGQQVTLSCSPISGHRSVSWYQQTPGQGLQFLFEYFSETQRNKGNFPGRFSGRQFSNSRSEMNVSTLELGDSALYLCASSSGAGAAELFFGEGSRLTVL.

J is TRBJ2-7 and V is TRBV7-9, with D possibly matching TRBD1 (5 bases). With 3 bases removed from V and 3 bases from J, the gap between germline ends came to 6 bases. CDR3 length equals 12 residues. Germline loops: CDR1 SEHNR, CDR2 FQNEAQ (reference sequence). In nucleotides, the CDR3 is TGTGCCAGCAGCTTGGACATCTACGAGCAGTACTTC. It codes for CASSLDIYEQYF.

The chain combines TRBV7-2 with TRBJ2-5; 13 bases map to TRBD2. Germline lookup yields CDR1 SGHTA and CDR2 FQGNSA. J gave up 5 bases and V 5 bases, and 8 bases lay outside the gene matches. The CDR3 is 16 amino acids. For the CDR3, the DNA is TGTGCCAGCAGCCCGCTGACTAGCGGGGGGCGCGAGACCCAGTACTTC. The encoded protein is CASSPLTSGGRETQYF.

This chain connects TRBV7-2 to TRBJ2-7; D not certain. Germline CDR1 reads SGHTA; CDR2 reads FQGNSA. Trimming stripped 2 bases from V and 6 bases from J, with 8 bases between. This CDR3 is 12 amino acids long. CDR3 amino acids: CASSLSFSEQYF. CDR3 in DNA: TGTGCCAGCAGCTTATCATTCTCCGAGCAGTACTTC.

This clone was picked up a small number of times. The V call is TRBV28, the J call TRBJ1-1; 7 positions match TRBD1. The CDR3 runs 16 residues. CDR1 and CDR2 (germline): MDHEN, SYDVKM. The V segment lost 3 bases and the J segment 1 base; nucleotides outside the gene matches: 8. CDR3 in DNA: TGTGCCAGCAGTTTGGGGACAGCATTTGGGAACACTGAAGCTTTCTTT. This translates into CASSLGTAFGNTEAFF.

This sequence joins TRBV6-2 or TRBV6-3 and TRBJ2-5; TRBD1 or TRBD2 may be the D gene (5 bases each). Trimming shortened V by 5 bases and J by 2 bases, and 12 bases separated the two germline ends. This CDR3 spans 14 amino acids. The germline V gene encodes CDR1 MNHEY and CDR2 SVGEGT. The DNA of the CDR3 is TGTGCCAGCAGTCCCGGGACGCTACAAGAGACCCAGTACTTC. It yields the protein CASSPGTLQETQYF.

The chain joins TRBV29-1 to TRBJ1-2; a weak D match, TRBD1 (6 bases). Germline V gives CDR1 SQVTM, CDR2 ANQGSEA. V was trimmed by 5 bases and J by 0 bases, leaving 10 bases between them. The CDR3 covers 13 residues. CDR3 residues: CSVRTAANYGYTF. The CDR3 region has the DNA TGCAGCGTTCGGACAGCAGCTAACTATGGCTACACCTTC.

CDR3 sequence (DNA): TGCAGCGTTTTAGTAATGGGAGAAGAAGCTTTCTTT. This encodes CSVLVMGEEAFF. The chain has TRBV29-1 and TRBJ1-1; D unclear. The germline CDR1 and CDR2 sequences are SQVTM and ANQGSEA. V lost 5 bases and J 8 bases, leaving 15 bases between the germline ends. The CDR3 runs to 12 residues.

The count of this clone is one. The chain recombines TRBV5-1 with TRBJ1-1, with 8 bases lining up with TRBD1. The CDR3 runs to 16 residues. Per the germline V gene, CDR1 is SGHRS and CDR2 is YFSETQ. The V and J ends lost 3 bases and 1 base, in that order; junction bases with no gene match: 8. CDR3 sequence: CASSSRGQGQNTEAFF. As DNA, the CDR3 is TGCGCCAGCAGCTCGCGAGGACAGGGCCAGAACACTGAAGCTTTCTTT.

This sequence joins TRBV6-5 and TRBJ1-2; 10 bases fit TRBD1. The germline V gene encodes CDR1 MNHEY and CDR2 SVGAGI. The J segment lost 5 bases and the V segment lost 2 bases, leaving 2 bases of the junction unmatched. CDR3 length equals 14 residues. The CDR3 sequence: CASSYGTGDYGYTF. CDR3 sequence (DNA): TGTGCCAGCAGTTACGGGACAGGGGATTATGGCTACACCTTC.

The count of this clone is one. The rearrangement uses TRBV3-1 (or the pseudogene TRBV3-2) and TRBJ1-1; weak D call: TRBD1 (5 bases). V lost 3 bases and J 0 bases, leaving 8 bases between the germline ends. The CDR3 spans 14 residues. Germline lookup yields CDR1 LGHDT and CDR2 YNNKEL (reference sequence). The CDR3 bases are TGTGCCAGCAGCCATAAGGGGATGAACACTGAAGCTTTCTTT. It yields the protein CASSHKGMNTEAFF.

The chain couples TRBV19 to TRBJ1-1, with 10 bases fitting TRBD1. The V gene end was trimmed by 4 bases and the J gene end by 2 bases; junction bases not matched to a gene: 10. The CDR3 has 17 amino acids. CDR1 is LNHDA and CDR2 is SQIVND in the germline V gene (reference sequence). The CDR3: CASSSLPGTGDNTEAFF. As DNA, the CDR3 is TGTGCCAGTAGTAGCCTTCCGGGGACAGGGGATAACACTGAAGCTTTCTTT.